This entry lists 32 T cell receptor beta chains sequenced from one sample in a study of T-cell memory formation after mild COVID-19. Via MiXCR, TCRdb re-called the 5' RACE reads, giving one row per CDR3 protein. The sample has about 29,000 distinct CDR3 sequences, 10% to 15% seen once. Sequencing was done on a sample of PBMCs or a T cell subset sorted from them (not recorded which). These receptors were taken from an adult woman who had mild COVID-19 (a few samples of this study predate the infection). Cell type and time point are not known.

Many counts were recorded for this clonotype. This chain uses TRBV5-1 with TRBJ2-2; TRBD1 matches 9 bases. J gave up 4 bases and V 2 bases, and 6 bases lay outside the gene matches. Germline V gene data show CDR1 as SGHRS and CDR2 as YFSETQ. This CDR3 comprises 16 residues. The CDR3: CASSLWGQGSTGELFF. DNA of the CDR3: TGCGCCAGCAGCTTATGGGGACAGGGAAGCACCGGGGAGCTGTTTTTT.

This clonotype was recorded at least ten times. The genes are TRBV7-4 and TRBJ1-5; no firm D call. CDR3 length: 15 residues. Germline V lookup: CDR1 SGHVT, CDR2 SQSDAQ. Between the trimmed V and J ends, which lost 2 bases and 5 bases, there was a span of 13 bases. The CDR3 sequence is CASSLHVQLDQPQHF. The CDR3 DNA sequence: TGTGCCAGCAGCTTACATGTCCAGCTAGATCAGCCCCAGCATTTT.

Ten or more counts support this clonotype. The V call is TRBV29-1, the J call TRBJ1-2; weak D call: TRBD1 (5 bases). The V gene's germline CDR1 is SQVTM and CDR2 ANQGSEA. CDR3 length: 12 amino acids. V lost 4 bases and J 2 bases, leaving 8 bases between the germline ends. The CDR3: CSVGGMNYGYTF. The CDR3 coding sequence is TGCAGCGTTGGGGGGATGAACTATGGCTACACCTTC. Variable domain in full (rest from reference TRBV29-1 and TRBJ1-2): SAVISQKPSRDICQRGTSLTIQCQVDSQVTMMFWYRQQPGQSLTLIATANQGSEATYESGFVIDKFPISRPNLTFSTLTVSNMSPEDSSIYLCSVGGMNYGYTFGSGTRLTVV.

This clonotype showed up many times. The chain recombines TRBV4-3 with TRBJ2-1; either TRBD1 or TRBD2 may supply D (5 bases each). Trimming stripped 1 base from V and 4 bases from J, with 17 bases between. Germline loops: CDR1 LGHNA, CDR2 YSLEER. CDR3 length equals 17 residues. The CDR3, as DNA: TGCGCCAGCAGCCAAGGATTAGGGGAGTTCGGGTACAATGAGCAGTTCTTC. Translated, it gives CASSQGLGEFGYNEQFF.

This clonotype has a count of ten or more. The chain combines TRBV11-2 with TRBJ1-5, with 7 nucleotides matching TRBD1. CDR1 is SGHAT, CDR2 FQNNGV, per germline. CDR3 length equals 14 residues. Trimming removed 4 bases from V and 4 bases from J; junction bases left unmatched: 4. The CDR3 DNA reads TGTGCCAGCAGCTCGGACAGGCTGAATCAGCCCCAGCATTTT. This gives the protein CASSSDRLNQPQHF. Full variable domain (outside the CDR3, taken from reference TRBV11-2 and TRBJ1-5): EAGVAQSPRYKIIEKRQSVAFWCNPISGHATLYWYQQILGQGPKLLIQFQNNGVVDDSQLPKDRFSAERLKGVDSTLKIQPAKLEDSAVYLCASSSDRLNQPQHFGDGTRLSIL.

This clonotype was seen only once. The V gene is TRBV5-5, the J gene TRBJ2-1; tentatively, D is TRBD1 (5 bases). This CDR3 spans 14 amino acids. Trimming shortened V by 0 bases and J by 9 bases, and 13 bases separated the two germline ends. The germline V gene has CDR1 SGHKS and CDR2 YYEKEE (reference sequence). The CDR3 coding sequence is TGTGCCAGCAGCTTGGAGGGGTTGCCATTTGAGCAGTTCTTC. It encodes CASSLEGLPFEQFF.

The table lists this clonotype with many counts. The genes are TRBV20-1 and TRBJ2-3; a possible D gene is TRBD2 (5 bases). CDR3 length: 17 amino acids. V was cut by 6 bases and J by 0 bases, with 22 bases left in between. Per the germline V gene, CDR1 is DFQATT and CDR2 is SNEGSKA (reference sequence). The CDR3 protein is CSAPTASGIKSTDTQYF. The CDR3 region has the DNA TGCAGTGCACCCACAGCTTCGGGGATTAAAAGCACAGATACGCAGTATTTT.

This clonotype has a count of ten or more. In DNA, the CDR3 is TGTGCCAGCAGTCGCCCCCGGGCAGGGGTGGACGAGCAGTACTTC. It specifies CASSRPRAGVDEQYF. The chain links TRBV27 to TRBJ2-7; tentatively, D is TRBD1 (6 bases). CDR3 length: 15 residues. Trimming cost V 5 bases and J 5 bases, with 19 bases left between them. The germline CDR1 and CDR2 sequences are MNHEY and SMNVEV (reference sequence).

This clonotype was recorded many times. CDR3 DNA sequence: TGTGCCAGCAGCGTAGCCCCGGGACTAGCGGGAGATGGACATGAGCAGTTCTTC. Translation: CASSVAPGLAGDGHEQFF. This chain connects TRBV9 to TRBJ2-1, with TRBD2 matching over 14 bases. Germline V gives CDR1 SGDLS, CDR2 YYNGEE. J lost 8 bases, V lost 0 bases, and 10 bases had no gene match. This CDR3 contains 18 residues.

This clonotype was seen many times. The V call is TRBV6-5, the J call TRBJ2-7, with 10 nucleotides matching TRBD1. The CDR3 covers 15 residues. The trim removed 4 bases at V and 3 bases at J, leaving 6 bases unmatched. Germline loops: CDR1 MNHEY, CDR2 SVGAGI. In nucleotides, the CDR3 is TGTGCCAGCAGTTCACCGGGACAGGGGTTCTACGAGCAGTACTTC. It yields the protein CASSSPGQGFYEQYF.

This clonotype has ten or more counts. The rearrangement joins TRBV3-1 to TRBJ2-3; unclear D gene. CDR3 length equals 14 residues. V dropped 6 bases and J dropped 0 bases, with 10 bases sitting between them. Germline V gives CDR1 LGHDT, CDR2 YNNKEL (reference sequence). This CDR3 reads CASSPGRSTDTQYF. The CDR3 nucleotides read TGTGCCAGCAGTCCCGGGCGGAGCACAGATACGCAGTATTTT.

This clonotype was observed at least ten times. This chain links TRBV5-1 with TRBJ1-4; the match to TRBD1 covers 9 bases. The CDR3 totals 15 residues. CDR1 and CDR2 from the germline V gene are SGHRS and YFSETQ. V lost 4 bases to trimming and J lost 7 bases; unmatched junction nucleotides: 8. In nucleotides, the CDR3 is TGCGCCAGCAGCGCGGGACAGGGCTTGTCTGAAAAACTGTTTTTT. It codes for CASSAGQGLSEKLFF.

This clonotype was picked up a small number of times. V usage is TRBV6-5 and J usage is TRBJ1-2; D is perhaps TRBD1 (5 bases). The germline V gene encodes CDR1 MNHEY and CDR2 SVGAGI. The CDR3 sequence is 16 residues long. The germline V and J ends were trimmed by 3 bases and 0 bases, with 14 bases remaining between them. CDR3 coding DNA: TGTGCCAGCAGTTATTTCCGACAGCCGTCTAACTATGGCTACACCTTC. Translation: CASSYFRQPSNYGYTF.

This clonotype has a count of ten or more. The chain is built from TRBV27 and TRBJ1-2, with a weak D call TRBD1 (6 bases). The CDR3 length is 13 residues. V was cut by 5 bases and J by 2 bases, with 9 bases left in between. Per the germline V gene, CDR1 is MNHEY and CDR2 is SMNVEV (reference sequence). The CDR3 reads CASSHRENYGYTF. In nucleotides, the CDR3 is TGTGCCAGCAGTCACAGGGAGAACTATGGCTACACCTTC.

This clonotype came up many times. The V call is TRBV24-1, the J call TRBJ1-2; no reliable D call. The V gene's germline CDR1 is KGHDR and CDR2 SFDVKD. Trimming pared 4 bases from V and 4 bases from J, leaving 3 bases between. The CDR3 totals 11 residues. The CDR3 DNA is TGTGCCACCAGTGACCGCTATGGCTACACCTTC. Amino acids: CATSDRYGYTF.

This clonotype was picked up many times. The chain couples TRBV30 to TRBJ1-1; the match to TRBD1 covers 7 bases. V was clipped by 1 base and J by 2 bases; unmatched bases: 7. CDR1 is GTSNPN and CDR2 is SVGIG in the germline V gene (reference sequence). The CDR3 sequence is 15 residues long. The DNA for the CDR3 is TGTGCCTGGAGTGAACTCGACAGGGCCAACACTGAAGCTTTCTTT. Its translation is CAWSELDRANTEAFF. The full variable domain, with the rest looked up from reference TRBV30 and TRBJ1-1, is SQTIHQWPATLVQPVGSPLSLECTVEGTSNPNLYWYRQAAGRGLQLLFYSVGIGQISSEVPQNLSASRPQDRQFILSSKKLLLSDSGFYLCAWSELDRANTEAFFGQGTRLTVV.

There are many counts of this clonotype. The V and J genes are TRBV5-1 and TRBJ2-7; D may be TRBD1 or TRBD2 (5 bases each). The germline CDR1 and CDR2 sequences are SGHRS and YFSETQ. Deletions cut 4 bases from V and 5 bases from J, with 13 bases between. The CDR3 has 13 amino acids. The CDR3 bases are TGCGCCAGCAGCGTCGGGACGTTAGACGAGCAGTACTTC. Translation gives CASSVGTLDEQYF.

This clonotype has ten or more counts. V is TRBV7-9 and J is TRBJ2-1; TRBD2 matches 8 bases. The CDR3 totals 19 residues. Germline V gene data show CDR1 as SEHNR and CDR2 as FQNEAQ (reference sequence). J lost 1 base, V lost 5 bases, and 16 bases had no gene match. CDR3 DNA: TGTGCCAGCAGCCCCCGTGGCAGCGGGAGCTTCAGTTCCTACAATGAGCAGTTCTTC. Translation: CASSPRGSGSFSSYNEQFF.

This clonotype was observed many times. The chain is built from TRBV4-2 and TRBJ1-2, with TRBD1 matching 8 bases. This CDR3 is built from 15 residues. The germline gives CDR1 LGHNA, CDR2 YNFKEQ. J lost 3 bases, V lost 6 bases, and 9 bases had no gene match. The CDR3 DNA is TGTGCCAGCAGACGATCCGCGACAGGGGACTATGGCTACACCTTC. The encoded protein is CASRRSATGDYGYTF.

This clonotype was seen a few times. The chain recombines TRBV7-9 with TRBJ2-3; the D is unclear. The CDR3 has 16 residues. Germline CDR1 and CDR2: SEHNR and FQNEAQ (reference sequence). V lost 1 base and J lost 4, with 15 bases in between. CDR3 amino acids: CASSLVNTLIPDTQYF. CDR3 coding DNA: TGTGCCAGCAGCTTAGTAAACACATTAATCCCAGATACGCAGTATTTT.

This clonotype was counted ten times or more. CDR3 sequence (DNA): TGTGCCACCAGCAGAGGGCAGGGGGCTTCAGATACGCAGTATTTT. Translating it yields CATSRGQGASDTQYF. V is TRBV15 and J is TRBJ2-3; 8 bases are a match to TRBD1. Germline CDR1 LNHNV, CDR2 YYDKDF (reference sequence). Losses at the gene ends were 1 base for V and 4 bases for J; bases not matched to a gene: 4. CDR3 length: 15 residues. Together with reference TRBV15 and TRBJ2-3, the CDR3 gives the full variable domain: DAMVIQNPRYQVTQFGKPVTLSCSQTLNHNVMYWYQQKSSQAPKLLFHYYDKDFNNEADTPDNFQSRRPNTSFCFLDIRSPGLGDTAMYLCATSRGQGASDTQYFGPGTRLTVL.

This clonotype was seen many times. The V gene is TRBV7-9, the J gene TRBJ1-2; tentatively, D is TRBD1 (5 bases). The V end was cut by 7 bases, the J end by 8 bases, with 17 bases between. Per germline, CDR1 SEHNR and CDR2 FQNEAQ (reference sequence). The CDR3 covers 13 residues. Here the CDR3 DNA reads TGTGCCAGCACCTTCTCTCAGGGTCAAGGCTACACCTTC. This codes for CASTFSQGQGYTF.

This clonotype is deemed medium-sized. The chain joins TRBV9 to TRBJ1-5; 8 bases line up with TRBD1. The length of the CDR3 is 14 residues. J gave up 5 bases and V 3 bases, and 4 bases lay outside the gene matches. Germline values: CDR1 SGDLS, CDR2 YYNGEE. DNA for the CDR3: TGTGCCAGCAGCGCCGGACAGGGTCATCAGCCCCAGCATTTT. Its protein product is CASSAGQGHQPQHF.

This rearrangement joins TRBV4-2 to TRBJ2-7; 8 bases map to TRBD1. Unmatched junction bases numbered 3, after V lost 0 bases and J lost 2 bases. The V gene's germline CDR1 is LGHNA and CDR2 YNFKEQ. The CDR3 runs to 15 residues. The CDR3 bases are TGTGCCAGCAGCCAAGAAGGGACAGGAGCCTACGAGCAGTACTTC. Translation: CASSQEGTGAYEQYF.

This clonotype was seen ten or more times. The rearrangement joins TRBV20-1 to TRBJ2-7; D unresolved. V was clipped by 6 bases and J by 4 bases, with 7 bases between them. Per germline, CDR1 DFQATT and CDR2 SNEGSKA (reference sequence). The CDR3 has 10 residues. CDR3 protein: CSAVRYEQYF. The CDR3 DNA reads TGCAGTGCCGTTAGGTACGAGCAGTACTTC.

This clonotype has a count of ten or more. The chain couples TRBV13 to TRBJ2-4; possible D gene TRBD1, 5 bases. Germline V gene sequence: CDR1 PRHDT, CDR2 FYEKMQ (reference sequence). V was shortened by 5 bases and J by 3 bases, with 17 bases between the two germline ends. This CDR3 has 16 residues. The chain's CDR3 is CASSPGGRDYKNIQYF. For the CDR3, the DNA is TGTGCCAGCAGCCCCGGCGGCAGGGATTACAAAAACATTCAGTACTTC.

This clonotype came up many times. The genes are TRBV20-1 and TRBJ1-4; D is unresolved. V gave up 0 bases and J gave up 0 bases, with 5 bases separating them. Germline V CDR1 and CDR2: DFQATT, SNEGSKA (reference sequence). The CDR3 is 14 residues long. The CDR3 protein is CSARDRATNEKLFF. In DNA form, the CDR3 reads TGCAGTGCTAGAGATAGGGCAACTAATGAAAAACTGTTTTTT.

This clonotype appeared many times. This chain connects TRBV12-3 or TRBV12-4 to TRBJ1-2; weak D call: TRBD1 (6 bases). V shed 3 bases and J shed 6 bases, with 11 bases lying between them. This CDR3 is built from 13 residues. Here the CDR3 DNA reads TGTGCCAGCAGTTTTTGGGCAGGGGATGGCTACACCTTC. Its translation: CASSFWAGDGYTF.

This clonotype was picked up many times. The rearrangement links TRBV7-9 to TRBJ2-3, with D tentatively TRBD1 (5 bases). Germline CDR1 is SEHNR and CDR2 is FQNEAQ (reference sequence). Trimming shortened V by 5 bases and J by 2 bases, and 23 bases separated the two germline ends. The CDR3 sequence is 18 residues long. CDR3 loop: CASSPPRDRPFFTDTQYF. The CDR3 DNA follows: TGTGCCAGCAGCCCACCGCGCGACAGACCCTTCTTCACAGATACGCAGTATTTT.

This clonotype was detected many times. This CDR3 reads CASGWASSDTQYF. DNA of the CDR3: TGTGCCAGCGGGTGGGCCAGCTCAGATACGCAGTATTTT. The V call is TRBV7-3, the J call TRBJ2-3; D gene unclear. Germline CDR1 SGHTA, CDR2 FQGTGA. Trimming cost V 8 bases and J 4 bases, with 13 bases left between them. CDR3 length: 13 amino acids. Supplemented by reference TRBV7-3 and TRBJ2-3, the full variable domain reads GAGVSQTPSNKVTEKGKYVELRCDPISGHTALYWYRQSLGQGPEFLIYFQGTGAADDSGLPNDRFFAVRPEGSVSTLKIQRTERGDSAVYLCASGWASSDTQYFGPGTRLTVL.

This clonotype was counted many times. The chain joins TRBV20-1 to TRBJ2-7, with a weak D call TRBD2 (5 bases). Trimming cost V 0 bases and J 0 bases, with 12 bases left between them. Germline V lookup: CDR1 DFQATT, CDR2 SNEGSKA (reference sequence). The CDR3 length is 15 residues. CDR3 sequence reads: CSARDLLAGSYEQYF. CDR3 bases: TGCAGTGCTAGAGATTTGCTCGCGGGCTCCTACGAGCAGTACTTC.

This clonotype was recorded at least ten times. The chain has TRBV5-4 and TRBJ1-6; the D is unclear. Trimming removed 0 bases at V and 9 bases at J, with 10 bases between. This CDR3 has 14 residues. Per germline, CDR1 SGHNT and CDR2 YYREEE (reference sequence). The CDR3: CASSLGGEGSPLHF. The CDR3 DNA sequence: TGTGCCAGCAGCTTGGGGGGTGAGGGTTCACCCCTCCACTTT.